The rows below give T cell receptor beta chains drawn from one sample of a study of control samples from healthy donors and cancer patients. TCRdb's copy holds only in-frame clones and misses some; the assay was immunoSEQ multiplex PCR. In the table there are fewer than 60,000 clones, approximately 83% of which are singletons. The sample comprised PBMCs. The receptors here all came from a woman between 50 and 59 years old with lung cancer. Both conserved end residues are part of each CDR3. Each record gives: J gene, D gene, clone size, V gene, CDR3 DNA, CDR3 protein. A D gene is named only where the DNA matches it firmly. Some rows mark clone size as missing; the rest say once, few, many or name a class of expanded clone.

j_gene: TRBJ2-7; d_gene: TRBD1; abundance: -; v_gene: TRBV4-1; CDR3nt: TGCGCCAGCAGCCAAGGTCGACAGGGGACCTACGAGCAGTACTTC; CDR3aa: CASSQGRQGTYEQYF
j_gene: TRBJ2-3; d_gene: -; abundance: -; v_gene: TRBV5-1; CDR3nt: TGCGCCAGCAGCTTGGAGGGGTTTGGGGATACGCAGTATTTT; CDR3aa: CASSLEGFGDTQYF
j_gene: TRBJ2-2; d_gene: -; abundance: -; v_gene: TRBV30; CDR3nt: TGTGCCTGGAGTATCGGGGGGGAGCTGTTTTTT; CDR3aa: CAWSIGGELFF
j_gene: TRBJ2-3; d_gene: TRBD2; abundance: -; v_gene: TRBV19; CDR3nt: TGTGCCAGTACCCGAGAGCCTAGCGGGGGCACAGATACGCAGTATTTT; CDR3aa: CASTREPSGGTDTQYF
j_gene: TRBJ2-3; d_gene: -; abundance: few; v_gene: TRBV5-1; CDR3nt: TGCGCCAGCAGCTTGGCCTCCCGCACAGATACGCAGTATTTT; CDR3aa: CASSLASRTDTQYF
j_gene: TRBJ1-1; d_gene: TRBD1; abundance: once; v_gene: TRBV19; CDR3nt: TGTGCCAGTACCCGCACGGGGACAGGGAGCACTGAAGCTTTCTTT; CDR3aa: CASTRTGTGSTEAFF
j_gene: TRBJ1-1; d_gene: -; abundance: medium-sized; v_gene: TRBV10-3; CDR3nt: TGTGCCATCAGTGAGGAGTCGGGCAAGACTGAAGCTTTCTTT; CDR3aa: CAISEESGKTEAFF
j_gene: TRBJ2-1; d_gene: -; abundance: -; v_gene: TRBV11-2; CDR3nt: TGTGCCAGCAGCGCCCTCGGATGGGGGCTTGGCACATCCAATGAGCAGTTCTTC; CDR3aa: CASSALGWGLGTSNEQFF
j_gene: TRBJ1-1; d_gene: -; abundance: -; v_gene: TRBV12-3/TRBV12-4; CDR3nt: TGTGCCAGCGGACTGAACACTGAAGCTTTCTTT; CDR3aa: CASGLNTEAFF
j_gene: TRBJ1-2; d_gene: -; abundance: -; v_gene: TRBV6-5; CDR3nt: TGTGCCAGCAGTTACGGGGTCTCCTATGGCTACACCTTC; CDR3aa: CASSYGVSYGYTF
j_gene: TRBJ2-3; d_gene: -; abundance: -; v_gene: TRBV5-1; CDR3nt: TGCGCCAGCAGCTTGTCGGACAGTCCTAGCACAGATACGCAGTATTTT; CDR3aa: CASSLSDSPSTDTQYF
j_gene: TRBJ1-1; d_gene: TRBD1; abundance: -; v_gene: TRBV5-6; CDR3nt: TGTGCCAGCAGCTTGCCGGGACAGGCGAACACTGAAGCTTTCTTT; CDR3aa: CASSLPGQANTEAFF
j_gene: TRBJ1-1; d_gene: -; abundance: -; v_gene: TRBV19; CDR3nt: TGTGCCAGTAGTATTGGGGTAGGAAGGGCCGAAGCTTTCTTT; CDR3aa: CASSIGVGRAEAFF
j_gene: TRBJ2-3; d_gene: TRBD2; abundance: -; v_gene: TRBV5-4; CDR3nt: TGTGCCAGCAGCCTAGCGGGGGGGCCTACAGATACGCAGTATTTT; CDR3aa: CASSLAGGPTDTQYF
j_gene: TRBJ2-2; d_gene: TRBD2; abundance: -; v_gene: TRBV3-1/TRBV3-2; CDR3nt: TGTGCCAGCAGCCAAGGGGAACTAGCGGGGGCCTCGGGCGGGGAGCTGTTTTTT; CDR3aa: CASSQGELAGASGGELFF
j_gene: TRBJ1-1; d_gene: TRBD1; abundance: once; v_gene: TRBV19; CDR3nt: TGTGCCAGTAGCCGATCAGGGGGCAGGGACACTGAAGCTTTCTTT; CDR3aa: CASSRSGGRDTEAFF
j_gene: TRBJ1-5; d_gene: -; abundance: -; v_gene: TRBV5-5; CDR3nt: TGTGCCAGCAGCTTGGCGGCCGGGAGTCAGCCCCAGCATTTT; CDR3aa: CASSLAAGSQPQHF
j_gene: TRBJ2-3; d_gene: -; abundance: -; v_gene: TRBV6-5; CDR3nt: TGTGCCAGCAGGGTCGACGGGGTAGGATATACGCAGTATTTT; CDR3aa: CASRVDGVGYTQYF
j_gene: TRBJ1-6; d_gene: -; abundance: -; v_gene: TRBV7-2; CDR3nt: TGTGCCAGCAGCTTAGAAGGAAGAAATAATTCACCCCTCCACTTT; CDR3aa: CASSLEGRNNSPLHF
j_gene: TRBJ1-2; d_gene: TRBD1; abundance: few; v_gene: TRBV4-2; CDR3nt: TGTGCCAGCTCCCGAAGCGGAGCAGGGGGCACTACTAACTATGGCTACACCTTC; CDR3aa: CASSRSGAGGTTNYGYTF
j_gene: TRBJ2-5; d_gene: TRBD2; abundance: few; v_gene: TRBV10-2; CDR3nt: TGCGCCAGCAGCCGACTAGCGGGGGCCGGGTGGGAGACCCAGTACTTC; CDR3aa: CASSRLAGAGWETQYF
j_gene: TRBJ1-3; d_gene: TRBD1; abundance: -; v_gene: TRBV7-9; CDR3nt: TGTGCCAGCAGCATCTCAGGGGGTTCCTCTGGAAACACCATATATTTT; CDR3aa: CASSISGGSSGNTIYF
j_gene: TRBJ2-7; d_gene: TRBD1; abundance: -; v_gene: TRBV5-4; CDR3nt: TGTGCCAGCAGCCCCAGCGGCAGGGGGCTCTACGAGCAGTACTTC; CDR3aa: CASSPSGRGLYEQYF
j_gene: TRBJ1-1; d_gene: TRBD1; abundance: -; v_gene: TRBV7-9; CDR3nt: TGTGCCAGCAGATATACAGGGGGCAACACTGAAGCTTTCTTT; CDR3aa: CASRYTGGNTEAFF
j_gene: TRBJ1-1; d_gene: -; abundance: -; v_gene: TRBV27; CDR3nt: TGTGCCAGCAGCCGGGGGGGCAAGGTGAACACTGAAGCTTTCTTT; CDR3aa: CASSRGGKVNTEAFF
j_gene: TRBJ2-1; d_gene: TRBD2; abundance: -; v_gene: TRBV19; CDR3nt: TGTGCCAGTAGTATGTCGGGGGGGCTATACAATGAGCAGTTCTTC; CDR3aa: CASSMSGGLYNEQFF
j_gene: TRBJ1-1; d_gene: -; abundance: few; v_gene: TRBV5-1; CDR3nt: TGCGCCAGCAGCTTGGTTGCGGGGGCGACTTCTGAAGCTTTCTTT; CDR3aa: CASSLVAGATSEAFF
j_gene: TRBJ2-1; d_gene: -; abundance: -; v_gene: TRBV29-1; CDR3nt: TGCAGCGTCGCTTTTCCTAACTCCTACAATGAGCAGTTCTTC; CDR3aa: CSVAFPNSYNEQFF
j_gene: TRBJ2-5; d_gene: -; abundance: -; v_gene: TRBV2; CDR3nt: TGTGCCAGCACGGATAATTGGGGGACCCAGTACTTC; CDR3aa: CASTDNWGTQYF
j_gene: TRBJ1-1; d_gene: -; abundance: once; v_gene: TRBV7-9; CDR3nt: TGTGCCAGCAGCAGCGAACTGAGAGGTTATTTAGCTTTCTTT; CDR3aa: CASSSELRGYLAFF
j_gene: TRBJ1-1; d_gene: -; abundance: -; v_gene: TRBV10-3; CDR3nt: TGTGCCATCAGTGAGGGGGGGTTGGGCACTGAAGCTTTCTTT; CDR3aa: CAISEGGLGTEAFF
j_gene: TRBJ1-4; d_gene: -; abundance: -; v_gene: TRBV28; CDR3nt: TGTGCCAGCAATACCGGGACCCTGGGGAAACTGTTTTTT; CDR3aa: CASNTGTLGKLFF
j_gene: TRBJ1-5; d_gene: TRBD1; abundance: -; v_gene: TRBV2; CDR3nt: TGTGCCAGCAGCACGGGACAGGGAGGCAATCAGCCCCAGCATTTT; CDR3aa: CASSTGQGGNQPQHF
j_gene: TRBJ2-1; d_gene: TRBD2; abundance: -; v_gene: TRBV7-3; CDR3nt: TGTGCCAGCAGCCCCTCTAGCGGGGGGTACAATGAGCAGTTCTTC; CDR3aa: CASSPSSGGYNEQFF
j_gene: TRBJ2-1; d_gene: -; abundance: -; v_gene: TRBV29-1; CDR3nt: TGCAGCGTTGAAAGGCAGTCTATCAATGAGCAGTTCTTC; CDR3aa: CSVERQSINEQFF
j_gene: TRBJ1-2; d_gene: TRBD1; abundance: few; v_gene: TRBV6-6; CDR3nt: TGTGCCAGCACCAGACAGGGAAATGGCTACACCTTC; CDR3aa: CASTRQGNGYTF
j_gene: TRBJ2-1; d_gene: -; abundance: -; v_gene: TRBV19; CDR3nt: TGTGCCAGTAGTATGGGAGGACCGCGGGATAAAAATGAGCAGTTCTTC; CDR3aa: CASSMGGPRDKNEQFF
j_gene: TRBJ1-2; d_gene: TRBD1; abundance: -; v_gene: TRBV19; CDR3nt: TGTGCCAGTAGTTTGCCAGGACAGGGTAAAACTTACACCTTC; CDR3aa: CASSLPGQGKTYTF
j_gene: TRBJ2-7; d_gene: -; abundance: -; v_gene: TRBV7-2; CDR3nt: TGTGCCAGCAGCTTAGTTATTGCGGCAGGCGAGCAGTACTTC; CDR3aa: CASSLVIAAGEQYF
j_gene: TRBJ2-5; d_gene: TRBD2; abundance: -; v_gene: TRBV2; CDR3nt: TGTGCCAGCAGCGGCAGGGTCGGGACTAGCGGGAAAGAGACCCAGTACTTC; CDR3aa: CASSGRVGTSGKETQYF
j_gene: TRBJ2-2; d_gene: -; abundance: -; v_gene: TRBV28; CDR3nt: TGTGCCAGCAGTTCGGTCGTTTTGGGAAGGGGGGACACCGGGGAGCTGTTTTTT; CDR3aa: CASSSVVLGRGDTGELFF
j_gene: TRBJ2-5; d_gene: -; abundance: -; v_gene: TRBV2; CDR3nt: TGTGCCAGCGGGTACCAAGAGACCCAGTACTTC; CDR3aa: CASGYQETQYF
j_gene: TRBJ1-5; d_gene: -; abundance: -; v_gene: TRBV23-1; CDR3nt: TGCGCCAGCAGTCAATGCAACAGTCAGAATCAGCCCCAGCATTTT; CDR3aa: CASSQCNSQNQPQHF
j_gene: TRBJ1-1; d_gene: TRBD1; abundance: -; v_gene: TRBV5-1; CDR3nt: TGCGCCAGCAAGGGACAGTCGAACACTGAAGCTTTCTTT; CDR3aa: CASKGQSNTEAFF
j_gene: TRBJ2-7; d_gene: TRBD1; abundance: -; v_gene: TRBV11-3; CDR3nt: TGTGCCAGCAGCCTGGGACAGGAGAGCTACGAGCAGTACTTC; CDR3aa: CASSLGQESYEQYF
j_gene: TRBJ2-1; d_gene: -; abundance: few; v_gene: TRBV20-1; CDR3nt: TGCAGTGCTAGCTGGGGAAGTGAGCAGTTCTTC; CDR3aa: CSASWGSEQFF
j_gene: TRBJ2-7; d_gene: -; abundance: -; v_gene: TRBV25-1; CDR3nt: TGTGCCAGCAGTGAACGCCGGTACTCCTACGAGCAGTACTTC; CDR3aa: CASSERRYSYEQYF
j_gene: TRBJ2-1; d_gene: -; abundance: -; v_gene: TRBV11-3; CDR3nt: TGTGCCAGCAGCTTCGGCCAGGGGACGCTGAATGAGCAGTTCTTC; CDR3aa: CASSFGQGTLNEQFF
j_gene: TRBJ1-1; d_gene: -; abundance: -; v_gene: TRBV5-4; CDR3nt: TGTGCCAGCAGCTCTTTTACAGGCTCCACTGAAGCTTTCTTT; CDR3aa: CASSSFTGSTEAFF
j_gene: TRBJ1-1; d_gene: -; abundance: -; v_gene: TRBV2; CDR3nt: TGTGCCAGCAGACTAAAGGCAGGGAAGCCTGAAGCTTTCTTT; CDR3aa: CASRLKAGKPEAFF
j_gene: TRBJ1-2; d_gene: -; abundance: -; v_gene: TRBV30; CDR3nt: TGTGCCTGGAGTGTACAAGCTAACTATGGCTACACCTTC; CDR3aa: CAWSVQANYGYTF